This T cell receptor beta chain stems from a study of T cells in Graves' hyperthyroidism and ophthalmopathy. V gave up 3 bases and J gave up 3 bases; unmatched junction bases: 7. Germline assignment: CDR1 SGHVS and CDR2 FNYEAQ. CDR3 length: 15 residues. This clonotype was counted ten times or more. RNA transcripts gave rise to amplified TCR beta CDR3 regions. Carried out on the TCR CDR3, a first-round RT-PCR used the HTBI primer set. Each CDR3 protein gets one entry after TCRdb re-called the multiplex PCR reads with MiXCR. The sample includes 350,000 to 400,000 distinct CDR3 sequences, approximately 15% of them seen just once. Patients were aged 18 to 65, had disease duration under 2 months, and had newly diagnosed hyperthyroidism. Diagnosis rested on symptoms, serum thyroxine and TRAb, thyroid ultrasound, and orbital computed tomography.

The chain has TRBV7-6 and TRBJ2-5, with TRBD2 matching over 7 bases. The sample taken for sequencing was blood. The receptor was derived from a young woman with Graves' hyperthyroidism. The chain's CDR3 is CASSFKRDREETQYF. Written as DNA, the CDR3 is TGTGCCAGCAGCTTCAAGCGGGATCGGGAAGAGACCCAGTACTTC.